These T cell receptor beta chains were read from a single sample in a study of radiation and T cells in renal cell carcinoma. Data came from immunoSEQ multiplex PCR; TCRdb stores just in-frame clones and leaves some out. The sample holds some 120,000 clones, 81% seen once. The sequenced sample was blood, obtained from a patient whose treatment included radiotherapy and nephrectomy. The receptor source for this set is a woman aged 55-69 years with renal cell carcinoma. Both conserved end residues are part of each CDR3. Fields, in order: J gene, clone size, D gene, V gene, CDR3 protein, CDR3 DNA. The D gene is left open where the match is weak. Size values are once, few and many counts, or a class for expanded clones, and some rows have none.

J gene: TRBJ2-2; clone size: -; D gene: -; V gene: TRBV10-3; CDR3 protein: CAISGGGVYGELFF; CDR3 DNA: TGTGCCATCAGTGGAGGGGGAGTTTACGGGGAGCTGTTTTTT
J gene: TRBJ2-1; clone size: -; D gene: -; V gene: TRBV27; CDR3 protein: CASKLIPYNEQFF; CDR3 DNA: TGTGCCAGCAAGTTGATACCCTACAATGAGCAGTTCTTC
J gene: TRBJ2-7; clone size: -; D gene: -; V gene: TRBV6-6; CDR3 protein: CASSYSGGSYEQYF; CDR3 DNA: TGTGCCAGCAGTTACTCGGGCGGGTCCTACGAGCAGTACTTC
J gene: TRBJ1-2; clone size: -; D gene: TRBD1; V gene: TRBV7-8; CDR3 protein: CASSPGTGSFRYGYTF; CDR3 DNA: TGTGCCAGCAGCCCCGGGACAGGGTCTTTTAGGTATGGCTACACCTTC
J gene: TRBJ1-2; clone size: -; D gene: TRBD1; V gene: TRBV5-6; CDR3 protein: CASSFYPGQGPVDYGYTF; CDR3 DNA: TGTGCCAGCAGCTTTTACCCGGGACAGGGGCCAGTCGACTATGGCTACACCTTC
J gene: TRBJ1-3; clone size: -; D gene: -; V gene: TRBV4-3; CDR3 protein: CASSQDPGLSGNTIYF; CDR3 DNA: TGCGCCAGCAGCCAAGATCCGGGCCTCTCTGGAAACACCATATATTTT
J gene: TRBJ2-2; clone size: -; D gene: TRBD2; V gene: TRBV9; CDR3 protein: CASSADGAGDTGELFF; CDR3 DNA: TGTGCCAGCAGCGCGGACGGGGCGGGGGACACCGGGGAGCTGTTTTTT
J gene: TRBJ2-3; clone size: many; D gene: TRBD1; V gene: TRBV28; CDR3 protein: CASSFPSQGTDTQYF; CDR3 DNA: TGTGCCAGCAGTTTCCCTTCACAGGGGACAGATACGCAGTATTTT
J gene: TRBJ2-1; clone size: -; D gene: TRBD2; V gene: TRBV2; CDR3 protein: CASSEPLAASYNEQFF; CDR3 DNA: TGTGCCAGCAGTGAACCTCTAGCGGCTTCCTACAATGAGCAGTTCTTC
J gene: TRBJ2-2; clone size: few; D gene: TRBD1; V gene: TRBV29-1; CDR3 protein: CSVRDRAAGELFF; CDR3 DNA: TGCAGCGTACGCGACAGGGCGGCCGGGGAGCTGTTTTTT
J gene: TRBJ2-7; clone size: few; D gene: -; V gene: TRBV11-2; CDR3 protein: CASSLTGYGREQYF; CDR3 DNA: TGTGCCAGCAGCCTAACCGGTTACGGGCGAGAGCAGTACTTC
J gene: TRBJ1-2; clone size: -; D gene: TRBD1; V gene: TRBV6-6; CDR3 protein: CASSYSGQGYGYTF; CDR3 DNA: TGTGCCAGCAGTTACTCGGGACAGGGATATGGCTACACCTTC
J gene: TRBJ1-5; clone size: -; D gene: -; V gene: TRBV27; CDR3 protein: CASSFLSQPQHF; CDR3 DNA: TGTGCCAGCAGTTTTTTAAGTCAGCCCCAGCATTTT
J gene: TRBJ1-1; clone size: few; D gene: -; V gene: TRBV9; CDR3 protein: CASSVEASNTEAFF; CDR3 DNA: TGTGCCAGCAGCGTAGAGGCTTCGAACACTGAAGCTTTCTTT
J gene: TRBJ2-1; clone size: -; D gene: TRBD1; V gene: TRBV7-9; CDR3 protein: CASSPTTGTHNEQFF; CDR3 DNA: TGTGCCAGCAGCCCGACGACAGGGACCCACAATGAGCAGTTCTTC
J gene: TRBJ1-4; clone size: -; D gene: -; V gene: TRBV10-3; CDR3 protein: CAISESALGEKLFF; CDR3 DNA: TGTGCCATCAGTGAGTCTGCGCTGGGCGAAAAACTGTTTTTT
J gene: TRBJ2-1; clone size: -; D gene: TRBD1; V gene: TRBV19; CDR3 protein: CASSSRGFEYLYNEQFF; CDR3 DNA: TGTGCCAGTAGCTCCAGGGGGTTCGAGTATCTTTACAATGAGCAGTTCTTC
J gene: TRBJ1-2; clone size: -; D gene: TRBD1; V gene: TRBV2; CDR3 protein: CASSIEGAYGYTF; CDR3 DNA: TGTGCCAGCAGTATAGAGGGGGCCTATGGCTACACCTTC
J gene: TRBJ2-3; clone size: once; D gene: -; V gene: TRBV9; CDR3 protein: CASSFGRTDTQYF; CDR3 DNA: TGTGCCAGCAGCTTCGGCCGCACAGATACGCAGTATTTT
J gene: TRBJ2-7; clone size: -; D gene: TRBD2; V gene: TRBV11-2; CDR3 protein: CASSLDGVAGVAYEQYF; CDR3 DNA: TGTGCCAGCAGCTTAGATGGGGTAGCGGGAGTGGCCTACGAGCAGTACTTC
J gene: TRBJ2-7; clone size: -; D gene: -; V gene: TRBV30; CDR3 protein: CAWSQGPYEQYF; CDR3 DNA: TGTGCCTGGAGCCAGGGGCCCTACGAGCAGTACTTC
J gene: TRBJ1-1; clone size: -; D gene: -; V gene: TRBV18; CDR3 protein: CASSRTDSRNTEAFF; CDR3 DNA: TGTGCCAGCTCACGAACGGACAGCAGGAACACTGAAGCTTTCTTT
J gene: TRBJ2-6; clone size: -; D gene: -; V gene: TRBV2; CDR3 protein: CASSEGVSGANVLTF; CDR3 DNA: TGTGCCAGCAGTGAAGGGGTATCTGGGGCCAACGTCCTGACTTTC
J gene: TRBJ2-2; clone size: -; D gene: -; V gene: TRBV10-1; CDR3 protein: CASSPRGGQLNTGELFF; CDR3 DNA: TGCGCCAGCAGCCCCAGGGGGGGACAGCTGAACACCGGGGAGCTGTTTTTT
J gene: TRBJ1-1; clone size: -; D gene: -; V gene: TRBV6-5; CDR3 protein: CASSNYRTLATEAFF; CDR3 DNA: TGTGCCAGCAGTAACTACAGAACGTTGGCGACTGAAGCTTTCTTT
J gene: TRBJ1-1; clone size: -; D gene: -; V gene: TRBV19; CDR3 protein: CASSSLGGSRDTEAFF; CDR3 DNA: TGTGCCAGTAGTAGCCTTGGGGGGTCGAGAGACACTGAAGCTTTCTTT
J gene: TRBJ2-6; clone size: -; D gene: -; V gene: TRBV29-1; CDR3 protein: CSVEWANVLTF; CDR3 DNA: TGCAGCGTTGAATGGGCCAACGTCCTGACTTTC
J gene: TRBJ2-1; clone size: -; D gene: -; V gene: TRBV19; CDR3 protein: CASSIGGTSYNEQFF; CDR3 DNA: TGTGCCAGTAGTATTGGGGGGACGTCCTACAATGAGCAGTTCTTC
J gene: TRBJ1-6; clone size: -; D gene: -; V gene: TRBV5-6; CDR3 protein: CASSLQAANSPLHF; CDR3 DNA: TGTGCCAGCAGCTTGCAGGCGGCGAATTCACCCCTCCACTTT
J gene: TRBJ2-3; clone size: -; D gene: TRBD2; V gene: TRBV10-3; CDR3 protein: CAIRPSGGYRTDTQYF; CDR3 DNA: TGTGCCATCAGGCCTAGCGGGGGTTACCGCACAGATACGCAGTATTTT
J gene: TRBJ2-3; clone size: once; D gene: -; V gene: TRBV20-1; CDR3 protein: CSATNTDTQYF; CDR3 DNA: TGCAGTGCCACAAACACAGATACGCAGTATTTT
J gene: TRBJ1-2; clone size: -; D gene: TRBD1; V gene: TRBV2; CDR3 protein: CASSPLRDRTNYGYTF; CDR3 DNA: TGTGCCAGCAGCCCTCTTCGGGACAGAACTAACTATGGCTACACCTTC
J gene: TRBJ1-1; clone size: -; D gene: -; V gene: TRBV28; CDR3 protein: CASSPPVAWVNTEAFF; CDR3 DNA: TGTGCCAGCAGTCCCCCCGTTGCCTGGGTGAACACTGAAGCTTTCTTT